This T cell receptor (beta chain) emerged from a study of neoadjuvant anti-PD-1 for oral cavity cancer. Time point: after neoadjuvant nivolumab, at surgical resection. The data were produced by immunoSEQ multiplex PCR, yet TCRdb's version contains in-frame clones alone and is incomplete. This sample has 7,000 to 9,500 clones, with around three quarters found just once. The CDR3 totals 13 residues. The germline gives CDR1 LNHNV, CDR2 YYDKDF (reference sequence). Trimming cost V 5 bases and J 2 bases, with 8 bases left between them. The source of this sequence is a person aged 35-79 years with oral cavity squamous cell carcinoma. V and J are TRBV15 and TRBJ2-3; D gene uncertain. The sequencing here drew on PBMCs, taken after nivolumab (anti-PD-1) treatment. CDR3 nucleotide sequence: TGTGCCACCAGCGGGATGAACACAGATACGCAGTATTTT. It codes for CATSGMNTDTQYF.